This entry concerns a single TCR beta chain. Its matching antigen is unknown. Per the germline V gene, CDR1 is LNHDA and CDR2 is SQIVND (reference sequence). The CDR3 contains 15 residues. The V and J ends lost 4 bases and 5 bases, in that order; junction bases with no gene match: 10. This sample was included in a study of circulating tumor DNA in untreated peripheral T-cell lymphoma. Libraries were prepared by immunoSEQ multiplex PCR; TCRdb keeps only in-frame clonotypes and omits some of them. The table includes around 2,200 clones, approximately 82% detected once. Overall study results and limits: In 76% of patients, tumor-specific clonotypes were identified.

The TCR comes from a human donor with peripheral T-cell lymphoma. Sequencing input: tumor tissue. This chain links TRBV19 with TRBJ2-7, with TRBD2 matching 8 bases. The CDR3 loop is CASSNAAGAFHEQYF. The CDR3 DNA sequence: TGTGCCAGTAGTAACGCAGCGGGAGCATTCCACGAGCAGTACTTC.